This paragraph covers one T cell receptor beta chain sequence. The CDR3 runs 16 residues. Trimming shortened V by 0 bases and J by 5 bases, and 16 bases separated the two germline ends. The germline V gene encodes CDR1 DFQATT and CDR2 SNEGSKA (reference sequence). TCRdb reprocessed the RT-PCR reads via MiXCR and lists one record per CDR3 protein. The data show almost 700,000 distinct CDR3 sequences, 11% to 15% seen once. This receptor was taken from a female donor in good health, serving as a healthy control. The V gene is TRBV20-1, the J gene TRBJ2-2, with D perhaps matching TRBD1 (6 bases). Input material: memory CD4+ T cells from blood. The CDR3 DNA sequence: TGCAGTGCTAGAGATTCACAGGGCGCCGGGACCGGGGAGCTGTTTTTT. Residues: CSARDSQGAGTGELFF.